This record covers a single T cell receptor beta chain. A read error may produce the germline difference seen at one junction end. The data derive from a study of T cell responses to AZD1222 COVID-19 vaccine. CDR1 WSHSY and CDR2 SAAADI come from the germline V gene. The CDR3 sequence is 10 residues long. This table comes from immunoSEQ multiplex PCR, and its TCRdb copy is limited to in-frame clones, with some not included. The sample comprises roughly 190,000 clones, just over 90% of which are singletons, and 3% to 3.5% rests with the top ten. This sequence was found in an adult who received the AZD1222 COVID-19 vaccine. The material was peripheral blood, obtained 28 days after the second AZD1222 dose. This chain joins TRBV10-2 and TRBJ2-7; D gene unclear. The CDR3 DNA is TGCGCCAGCGGTGATTACGAGCAGTACTTC. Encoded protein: CASGDYEQYF.